Listed here are 25 T cell receptor beta chains from one sample, sequenced in a study of glioma-infiltrating T cells after dendritic cell vaccination (dated by TCRdb to the mid-2010s). Library generation was performed with the immunoSEQ multiplex PCR assay. TCRdb provides this immuneACCESS table in a form limited to in-frame rearrangements. Some clones are lacking; in checked studies, under half of them reflect an unresolved V gene, and why the rest are absent is not known. Within this sample are roughly 96,000 clones, with roughly three quarters of them counted one time only. Approximately 6% of the sample lies in the top ten. The material was blood, obtained before dendritic cell vaccination. These receptors were taken from a human donor with glioblastoma.

J is TRBJ2-1 and V is TRBV9, with D perhaps matching TRBD2 (5 bases). The CDR3 has 15 amino acids. CDR1 and CDR2 from the germline V gene are SGDLS and YYNGEE. V was pared by 0 bases and J by 10 bases, with 17 bases between. The CDR3 DNA sequence: TGTGCCAGCAGCGTAGCTACGGGGTCCCTACGAGAGCAGTTCTTC. It is translated as CASSVATGSLREQFF.

The chain recombines TRBV2 with TRBJ1-5, with a weak D call TRBD1 (5 bases). CDR3 length: 16 residues. V shed 6 bases and J shed 0 bases, with 15 bases lying between them. Looked up from germline, CDR1 is SNHLY and CDR2 is FYNNEI. The CDR3 region has the DNA TGTGCCAGCAGCCGGGGGTGGGGGGATAGCAATCAGCCCCAGCATTTT. Translating gives CASSRGWGDSNQPQHF.

The chain combines TRBV4-1 with TRBJ2-7, with D tentatively TRBD1 (5 bases). Germline V lookup: CDR1 MGHRA, CDR2 YSYEKL. The V end was cut by 1 base, the J end by 2 bases, with 12 bases between. The CDR3 covers 15 residues. The CDR3 reads CASSQGSRTPYEQYF. CDR3 bases: TGCGCCAGCAGCCAAGGTTCCAGGACACCCTACGAGCAGTACTTC.

The chain employs TRBV5-1 and TRBJ2-1, with 8 bases lining up with TRBD2. V shed 2 bases and J 8 bases; nucleotides not matched to a gene: 9. Germline V gene lookup returns CDR1 SGHRS and CDR2 YFSETQ. This CDR3 contains 15 residues. This CDR3 reads CASSLGPGLVHEQFF. In nucleotides, the CDR3 is TGCGCCAGCAGCTTAGGGCCGGGACTAGTGCATGAGCAGTTCTTC.

The rearrangement uses TRBV7-9 and TRBJ2-3; D is possibly TRBD1 (7 bases). This CDR3 has 14 residues. The ends were cut back, 5 bases at V and 0 bases at J, with 9 bases in the middle. CDR1 is SEHNR, CDR2 FQNEAQ, per germline (reference sequence). Here the CDR3 DNA reads TGTGCCAGCAGCCCAGGGGGGAGCACAGATACGCAGTATTTT. Protein product: CASSPGGSTDTQYF.

As DNA, the CDR3 is TGTGCCAGCAGCTTGCCAGGGGCCCCCTACTCCGAGCAGTACTTC. This codes for CASSLPGAPYSEQYF. The chain is built from TRBV7-9 and TRBJ2-7, with D possibly being TRBD1 (6 bases). The CDR3 consists of 15 residues. The germline V gene encodes CDR1 SEHNR and CDR2 FQNEAQ (reference sequence). Trimming cost V 3 bases and J 6 bases, with 18 bases left between them.

The rearrangement uses TRBV30 and TRBJ1-5; D uncertain. Germline V gene data show CDR1 as GTSNPN and CDR2 as SVGIG (reference sequence). This CDR3 is 14 amino acids long. Trimming took off 2 bases at V and 0 bases at J, with 8 bases between the two ends. In DNA form, the CDR3 reads TGTGCCTGGAGTTGGTCACTTAGCAATCAGCCCCAGCATTTT. It codes for CAWSWSLSNQPQHF. The whole variable domain, remainder taken from reference TRBV30 and TRBJ1-5, is SQTIHQWPATLVQPVGSPLSLECTVEGTSNPNLYWYRQAAGRGLQLLFYSVGIGQISSEVPQNLSASRPQDRQFILSSKKLLLSDSGFYLCAWSWSLSNQPQHFGDGTRLSIL.

The rearrangement uses TRBV5-1 and TRBJ2-5; D is possibly TRBD2 (5 bases). Germline assignment: CDR1 SGHRS and CDR2 YFSETQ. This CDR3 region has 14 residues. The V and J ends lost 3 bases and 5 bases respectively, with 14 bases between them. The CDR3 nucleotides read TGCGCCAGCAGCTCCATTAGCGTTTCGGAGACCCAGTACTTC. It specifies CASSSISVSETQYF.

V usage is TRBV2 and J usage is TRBJ2-2; weak D call: TRBD1 (5 bases). The germline V and J ends were trimmed by 9 bases and 1 base, with 12 bases remaining between them. The CDR3 loop spans 14 amino acids. Germline CDR1 is SNHLY and CDR2 is FYNNEI. The CDR3 coding sequence is TGTGCCAGGGGCCAGCAGGGGAACACCGGGGAGCTGTTTTTT. Amino acid sequence: CARGQQGNTGELFF.

The chain uses TRBV7-8 and TRBJ1-4; TRBD1 matches at 8 bases. Germline V gene lookup returns CDR1 SGHVS and CDR2 FQNEAQ. J lost 4 bases, V lost 3 bases, and 4 bases had no gene match. The CDR3 covers 15 residues. The CDR3 DNA is TGTGCCAGCAGCTTTAACAGGGGGATTAATGAAAAACTGTTTTTT. Its protein is CASSFNRGINEKLFF.

The rearrangement uses TRBV7-9 and TRBJ1-3; unclear D gene. The CDR3 consists of 16 residues. Per germline, CDR1 SEHNR and CDR2 FQNEAQ (reference sequence). V was clipped by 1 base and J by 4 bases, with 14 bases between them. The CDR3 nucleotides are TGTGCCAGCAGCTTAGAATTGGCCAGATGGGGAAACACCATATATTTT. This codes for CASSLELARWGNTIYF.

The chain employs TRBV5-6 and TRBJ2-3, with D perhaps TRBD1 (6 bases). Germline values: CDR1 SGHDT, CDR2 YYEEEE. V lost 5 bases to trimming and J lost 4 bases, with 11 bases between them. The CDR3 extends over 13 amino acids. Here the CDR3 reads CASRLWTADTQYF. CDR3 nucleotides: TGTGCCAGCAGACTGTGGACAGCAGATACGCAGTATTTT.

The rearrangement uses TRBV4-2 and TRBJ2-5, with D tentatively TRBD2 (7 bases). This CDR3 has 16 amino acids. Germline values: CDR1 LGHNA, CDR2 YNFKEQ. The ends were cut back, 3 bases at V and 4 bases at J, with 18 bases in the middle. Here the CDR3 reads CASSQGGGGGPETQYF. The CDR3 DNA reads as TGTGCCAGCAGCCAGGGAGGGGGGGGAGGCCCAGAGACCCAGTACTTC.

This clone came up once. The rearrangement uses TRBV2 and TRBJ2-5, with 8 bases that match TRBD1. After removal of 4 bases from V and 2 bases from J, the junction contained 6 bases not matched to a gene. Germline V gives CDR1 SNHLY, CDR2 FYNNEI. The CDR3 totals 15 residues. CDR3 in amino acids: CASSGRDRGQETQYF. Written as DNA, the CDR3 is TGTGCCAGCAGTGGCCGAGACAGGGGACAAGAGACCCAGTACTTC.

The chain employs TRBV15 and TRBJ1-1, with D tentatively TRBD1 (6 bases). The CDR3 runs to 16 residues. Trimming took off 0 bases at V and 3 bases at J, with 14 bases between the two ends. Germline assignment: CDR1 LNHNV and CDR2 YYDKDF (reference sequence). CDR3 in DNA: TGTGCCACCAGCAGAGATAGGGGGATCGGGGACACTGAAGCTTTCTTT. Its protein is CATSRDRGIGDTEAFF.

V gene TRBV5-1 combines with J gene TRBJ1-1; the match to TRBD1 covers 7 bases. Per the germline V gene, CDR1 is SGHRS and CDR2 is YFSETQ. CDR3 length equals 14 residues. V lost 5 bases, J lost 0 bases, and 4 bases stayed unmatched. CDR3: CASSFGTVNTEAFF. CDR3 sequence (DNA): TGCGCCAGCAGTTTCGGGACAGTGAACACTGAAGCTTTCTTT.

V usage is TRBV29-1 and J usage is TRBJ1-4; TRBD1 might be the D (5 bases). Germline V lookup: CDR1 SQVTM, CDR2 ANQGSEA. V was pared by 4 bases and J by 1 base, with 10 bases between. There are 14 residues in the CDR3. CDR3 loop: CSVAPRETNEKLFF. CDR3 DNA: TGCAGCGTTGCACCCAGGGAAACTAATGAAAAACTGTTTTTT.

On this clone: Other DNA sequences in this specimen translate into the identical CDR3. The rearrangement links TRBV10-2 to TRBJ1-2; 8 nucleotides line up with TRBD1. V lost 6 bases and J lost 7; bases outside the gene matches: 10. Germline V gene data show CDR1 as WSHSY and CDR2 as SAAADI. This CDR3 contains 14 residues. This CDR3 is CASSVSDREGGYTF. Here the CDR3 DNA reads TGCGCCAGCAGCGTCTCGGACAGGGAGGGTGGCTACACCTTC.

The rearrangement joins TRBV2 to TRBJ2-1; TRBD2 matches 10 bases. V gave up 7 bases and J gave up 9 bases; unmatched junction bases: 9. Germline loops: CDR1 SNHLY, CDR2 FYNNEI. The CDR3 runs 14 residues. The CDR3 DNA sequence: TGTGCCAGCACGCCGACTAGCGGGTACGGTGAGCAGTTCTTC. Protein sequence: CASTPTSGYGEQFF.

The chain recombines TRBV9 with TRBJ1-1; D is ambiguous. This CDR3 has 16 amino acids. The V end was cut by 0 bases, the J end by 3 bases, with 15 bases between. Germline assignment: CDR1 SGDLS and CDR2 YYNGEE. CDR3 in DNA: TGTGCCAGCAGCGTAGGGTTAGGAGGTTTATACACTGAAGCTTTCTTT. Translating gives CASSVGLGGLYTEAFF.

As regards this clone: An end of the junction differs from the germline gene, which may be a read error. The DNA for the CDR3 is TGTGCCTGGCAACCGGGACTAGCGGGGGGGGAAAGGGACTTC. Its protein is CAWQPGLAGGERDF. This sequence joins TRBV30 and TRBJ2-5, with 16 bases lining up with TRBD2. The CDR3 length is 14 residues. Germline V CDR1 and CDR2: GTSNPN, SVGIG (reference sequence). The whole variable domain, filled in from reference TRBV30 and TRBJ2-5, reads SQTIHQWPATLVQPVGSPLSLECTVEGTSNPNLYWYRQAAGRGLQLLFYSVGIGQISSEVPQNLSASRPQDRQFILSSKKLLLSDSGFYLCAWQPGLAGGERDFGPGTRLLVL.

This chain joins TRBV5-1 and TRBJ1-1; weak D call: TRBD1 (5 bases). This CDR3 has 15 residues. Trimming took 0 bases from V and 1 from J, leaving 10 bases between them. Per the germline V gene, CDR1 is SGHRS and CDR2 is YFSETQ. This chain's CDR3 is CASSLGAQGNTEAFF. In DNA form, the CDR3 reads TGCGCCAGCAGCTTGGGGGCCCAGGGGAACACTGAAGCTTTCTTT.

The rearrangement links TRBV18 to TRBJ2-2; 9 nucleotides align to TRBD1. Unmatched junction bases numbered 15, after V lost 1 base and J lost 6 bases. The germline CDR1 and CDR2 sequences are KGHSH and LQKENI. The CDR3 sequence is 19 residues long. The CDR3 nucleotides read TGTGCCAGCTCACCACGGACGTCGACGGGGACAGGGCTTTCCGGGGAGCTGTTTTTT. This sequence encodes CASSPRTSTGTGLSGELFF.

This chain links TRBV6-6 with TRBJ2-3; 8 bases line up with TRBD1. J gave up 2 bases and V 2 bases, and 3 bases lay outside the gene matches. CDR1 and CDR2 (germline): MNHNY, SVGAGI (reference sequence). The CDR3 covers 15 residues. CDR3 protein: CASSYGDRITDTQYF. CDR3 coding DNA: TGTGCCAGCAGTTACGGGGACAGGATCACAGATACGCAGTATTTT.

The genes are TRBV6-5 and TRBJ1-1; D gene uncertain. The CDR3 has 11 amino acids. V lost 8 bases and J lost 1, with 5 bases in between. Looked up from germline, CDR1 is MNHEY and CDR2 is SVGAGI. CDR3 in amino acids: CASSGNTEAFF. The CDR3 nucleotides are TGTGCCAGCTCGGGGAACACTGAAGCTTTCTTT.